This passage covers 5 T cell receptor beta chains from one sample sequenced in a study of control samples from healthy donors and cancer patients. Some clones are missing from TCRdb's copy, which holds only in-frame ones; the method was immunoSEQ multiplex PCR. The sample gives some 130,000 clones, 90% to 95% of which show up once; about 1.7% is in the top ten. The sequenced material came from PBMCs. The source is a man aged 50-59 years with head and neck cancer.

The CDR3 reads CASSLDGDYGYTF. CDR3 in DNA: TGTGCCAGCAGCTTGGATGGAGACTATGGCTACACCTTC. The gene calls are TRBV5-6 and TRBJ1-2; D gene ambiguous. Trimming removed 0 bases from V and 3 bases from J, with 6 bases in between. This CDR3 is 13 amino acids long. Germline V gene sequence: CDR1 SGHDT, CDR2 YYEEEE.

V gene TRBV5-3 combines with J gene TRBJ1-5, with D maybe TRBD1 (6 bases). TRBV5-3 is annotated as an ORF whose role is uncertain. Trimming shortened V by 0 bases and J by 1 base, and 14 bases separated the two germline ends. The CDR3 length is 17 residues. This chain's CDR3 is CARSLAGAGASNQPQHF. The CDR3 DNA sequence: TGTGCCAGAAGCTTGGCCGGGGCAGGGGCGAGCAATCAGCCCCAGCATTTT.

The chain is built from TRBV30 and TRBJ1-1, with D possibly TRBD1 on 5 matching bases. The CDR3 runs 12 residues. V lost 4 bases and J lost 10, with 16 bases in between. Germline V lookup: CDR1 GTSNPN, CDR2 SVGIG (reference sequence). Here the CDR3 reads CAWTLGPGLAFF. CDR3 sequence (DNA): TGTGCCTGGACCCTTGGGCCAGGGTTAGCTTTCTTT.

The chain employs TRBV5-1 and TRBJ1-6, with TRBD1 identical over 7 bases. The trim removed 4 bases at V and 6 bases at J, leaving 13 bases unmatched. Germline loops: CDR1 SGHRS, CDR2 YFSETQ. The CDR3 contains 17 residues. The chain's CDR3 is CASSGDTGAIPNSPLHF. The CDR3 DNA reads as TGCGCCAGCAGCGGAGACACAGGGGCAATTCCTAATTCACCCCTCCACTTT.

CDR3 in DNA: TGCGCCAGCAGCGGCACAGGGGGCGAGGATGAAAAACTGTTTTTT. It codes for CASSGTGGEDEKLFF. This chain connects TRBV5-1 to TRBJ1-4; 9 bases match TRBD1. This CDR3 comprises 15 residues. CDR1 is SGHRS, CDR2 YFSETQ, per germline. V trimming: 4 bases; J trimming: 6 bases; junction bases outside the gene matches: 7.